This TCR beta chain was sequenced for a study of CD8 T cells in ankylosing spondylitis. Whole-study findings and limits: Within ankylosing spondylitis blood, a TCR beta motif made up of fewer than ten highly homologous variants appeared to be characteristic. Earlier studies detected some motif variants in reactive arthritis synovial fluid and blood.

The sample holds a few counts of this clonotype. Its target is unknown. Trimming removed 5 bases at V and 15 bases at J, with 15 bases between. The CDR3 runs 11 residues. TCRdb fed the 5' RACE reads into MiXCR, producing one record per CDR3 protein. Here the sample spans some 250,000 distinct CDR3 sequences, around 10% being singletons. The chain links TRBV12-3 or TRBV12-4 to TRBJ2-3; D may be TRBD1 (6 bases). The sequence derives from a male donor with ankylosing spondylitis or in good health (not recorded which). Sequencing was carried out using blood, either unsorted or a sorted T cell fraction (not recorded which). The CDR3 loop reads CASSRDRIPYF. Written as DNA, the CDR3 is TGTGCCAGCAGTCGAGACAGGATCCCTTATTTT.